This TCR beta chain is drawn from a study of CD8+CD57+ T cells in acquired aplastic anemia (dated by TCRdb to the late 2010s). At the level of the whole study: On average, sorted CD4+ and CD8+ cells yielded roughly 3.4 ug of extracted DNA, with a range of about 0.19 to 30 ug. A CD8+CD57+ expansion meant a frequency higher than the mean frequency seen in healthy subjects. On the study overall, not on this receptor specifically: Between patients and healthy controls, no significant difference in CD8+ Simpson's diversity was found (P=0.060). Nearly 30 CD8+ CDR3 sequences were found in both patients and controls but appeared to be highly expressed in patients and within the immunodominant clones of the patients.

Its CDR3 holds 15 amino acids, cysteine through phenylalanine. The only DNA kept is the CDR3, 45 bases in frame from the first base. The germline V gene yields ENHRY for CDR1 and SYGVKD for CDR2. On this clonotype: The antigen this receptor binds is unknown. Mismatch with germline at one junction end may stem from a read error.

Genomic DNA was used as template for profiling of TCR beta VDJ combinations and CDR3 sequences. An Illumina HiSeq 2000 was the platform used for TCR repertoire sequencing. From the authors' description of their analysis: TRBV/TRBJ rearrangement plots, CDR3 size and DJ length profiles, and Simpson's diversity index were used to assess repertoires. The immunodominant clone was defined as the most abundant DNA sequence in deep sequencing data. CDR3 amino acid sequences were screened for sharing across subjects and compared with published repertoires and the VDJdb database. TCRdb reanalyzed the raw reads on its own, using fastp at Q25 for trimming and MiXCR for clone calling, and kept in-frame beta chains. Here each entry gathers all rows of one CDR3 protein and keeps the most common genes and DNA. These V and J calls derive from TCRdb rather than the authors' analysis. The sample profile shows a few hundred thousand distinct CDR3 sequences; around 32% of them were found once. The ten largest make up 0.7% to 1% of the sample.

Flow cytometry had shown CD8+CD57+ cell expansion in the patients selected for sequencing. Every patient had severe acquired aplastic anemia, diagnosed using the International Study of Aplastic Anemia and Agranulocytosis and Camitta criteria. No patient had received any therapy when blood was sampled. In the study, sorted CD4+ and CD8+ blood T cells from patients with severe aplastic anemia and from healthy subjects underwent deep sequencing of TCR repertoires. Patients were enrolled under clinicaltrials.gov protocols 00001620, 01623167, 00001397, 00071045, 00081523 and 00961064 in the USA. Ficoll-Paque density gradient centrifugation was used to isolate peripheral blood mononuclear cells. Before DNA was extracted, CD4+ and CD8+ T cells were sorted using either FACS or magnetic beads.

This receptor chain uses TRBV10-3 and TRBJ1-2, with TRBD1 tentatively as D gene (6 bases match). Sequencing used sorted CD4+, CD8+, or CD8+CD57+ T cells (not recorded which) from PBMCs. The receptor was isolated from a human donor with aplastic anemia. The nucleotide sequence reads TGTGCCAGCAGTTTACCAGGGGAGGGTCTGTATGGCTACACCTTC. It translates to CASSLPGEGLYGYTF.